This T cell receptor (beta chain) originates from a study of shared clonotypes between healthy human individuals. Study results and caveats: Clonotypes shared by all four sorted-subset donors had higher generation probabilities than non-shared clonotypes. Memory subsets had estimated richness that was generally smaller than that of naive subsets.

The germline V gene encodes CDR1 MDHEN and CDR2 SYDVKM. The CDR3 is 12 amino acids. V lost 5 bases to trimming and J lost 1 base, with 6 bases between them. Sequencing used immunoSEQ multiplex PCR; TCRdb keeps in-frame clones, though not all of them. The repertoire holds roughly 520,000 clones, with 95% to 96% as singletons. As regards this clone: Its antigen is unidentified. This specimen includes other DNA sequences encoding the same CDR3.

This TCR came from a woman aged 30 to 39 in good health. Material: naive CD4+ T cells sorted from blood. Specified subset: CD45RA+ positively selected. The V gene is TRBV28, the J gene TRBJ2-7; D gene uncertain. CDR3 sequence: CASSLGSYEQYF. DNA for the CDR3: TGTGCCAGCAGTCTGGGGTCCTACGAGCAGTACTTC.